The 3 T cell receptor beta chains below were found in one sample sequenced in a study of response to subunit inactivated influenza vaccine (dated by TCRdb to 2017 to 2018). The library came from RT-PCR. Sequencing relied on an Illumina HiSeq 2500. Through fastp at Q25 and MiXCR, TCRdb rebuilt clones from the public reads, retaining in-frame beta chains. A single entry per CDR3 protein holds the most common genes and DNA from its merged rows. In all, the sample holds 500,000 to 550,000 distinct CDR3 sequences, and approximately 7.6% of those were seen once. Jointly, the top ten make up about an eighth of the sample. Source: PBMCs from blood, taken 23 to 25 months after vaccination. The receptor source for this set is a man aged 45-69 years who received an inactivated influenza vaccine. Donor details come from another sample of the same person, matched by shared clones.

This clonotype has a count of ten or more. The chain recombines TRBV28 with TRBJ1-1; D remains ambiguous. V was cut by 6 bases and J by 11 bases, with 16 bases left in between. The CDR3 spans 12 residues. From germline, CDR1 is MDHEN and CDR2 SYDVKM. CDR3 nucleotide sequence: TGTGCCAGCAGCTCGCTAGCAACTGGGGCTTTCTTT. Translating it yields CASSSLATGAFF.

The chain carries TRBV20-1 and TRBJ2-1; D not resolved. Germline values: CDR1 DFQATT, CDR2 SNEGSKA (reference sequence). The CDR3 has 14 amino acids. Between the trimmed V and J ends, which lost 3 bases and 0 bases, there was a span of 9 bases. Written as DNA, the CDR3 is TGCAGTGCTAGGGCGTGGGGCTCCTACAATGAGCAGTTCTTC. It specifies CSARAWGSYNEQFF.

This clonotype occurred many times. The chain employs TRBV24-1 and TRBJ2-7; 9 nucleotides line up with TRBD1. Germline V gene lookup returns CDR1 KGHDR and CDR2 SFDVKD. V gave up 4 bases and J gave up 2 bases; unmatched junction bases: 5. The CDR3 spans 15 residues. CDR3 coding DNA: TGTGCCACCAGTGACCCGGGACAGGGTACCTACGAGCAGTACTTC. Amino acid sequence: CATSDPGQGTYEQYF.